These T cell receptor beta chains were read from a single sample in a study of T cell responses to AZD1222 COVID-19 vaccine. The method was immunoSEQ multiplex PCR; TCRdb's version includes in-frame clones alone and lacks a portion of them. The repertoire holds under 150,000 clones, with 82% as singletons. The specimen comprised peripheral blood, sampled on day 0 of MenACWY control vaccination. These receptors were taken from an adult in good health. CDR3s include the opening cysteine and the closing phenylalanine or tryptophan. The order of the fields is clone size, D gene, V gene, J gene, CDR3 DNA, CDR3 protein. D genes are given only for firm matches. Not every row has a clone size; where given, it reads once, few, many or a size class.

size: -
D: TRBD2
V: TRBV9
J: TRBJ2-1
DNA: TGTGCCAGCAGCGTAGGAGCACTAGCGGGGGGCAATGAGCAGTTCTTC
CDR3: CASSVGALAGGNEQFF

size: -
D: -
V: TRBV5-1
J: TRBJ1-1
DNA: TGCGCCAGCAGCTTGGAAGGGGCGATAGGGTACACTGAAGCTTTCTTT
CDR3: CASSLEGAIGYTEAFF

size: few
D: -
V: TRBV5-1
J: TRBJ2-5
DNA: TGCGCCAGCAGCCCTCAGACGGACCAAGAGACCCAGTACTTC
CDR3: CASSPQTDQETQYF

size: -
D: -
V: TRBV2
J: TRBJ1-5
DNA: TGTGCCAGCAGTGGGTACTTACATCAGCCCCAGCATTTT
CDR3: CASSGYLHQPQHF

size: -
D: -
V: TRBV3-1/TRBV3-2
J: TRBJ2-6
DNA: TGTGCCAGCAGCCCAGGCCCGGCAGGGGCCAACGTCCTGACTTTC
CDR3: CASSPGPAGANVLTF

size: -
D: TRBD1
V: TRBV6-6
J: TRBJ2-5
DNA: TGTGCCAGCAGTCAGGGGGAAGAGACCCAGTACTTC
CDR3: CASSQGEETQYF

size: -
D: -
V: TRBV7-9
J: TRBJ1-2
DNA: TGTGCCAGCAGCCGGTATAGTGGCTACACCTTC
CDR3: CASSRYSGYTF

size: -
D: -
V: TRBV11-2
J: TRBJ2-1
DNA: TGTGCCAGCAGCTTAGCAACTAGCTCCTACAATGAGCAGTTCTTC
CDR3: CASSLATSSYNEQFF

size: -
D: -
V: TRBV3-1/TRBV3-2
J: TRBJ1-4
DNA: TGTGCCAGCAGCCATCCAGGACAGAACGGGGCAGGTAGAAAACTGTTTTTT
CDR3: CASSHPGQNGAGRKLFF

size: few
D: TRBD1
V: TRBV5-4
J: TRBJ1-2
DNA: TGTGCCAGCAGTCCTACCAGGGGGCAGAACTATGGCTACACCTTC
CDR3: CASSPTRGQNYGYTF

size: many
D: -
V: TRBV5-1
J: TRBJ1-3
DNA: TGCGCCAGCAGCTTGGGAGAACGGGGGTCCGGCTCTGGAAACACCATATATTTT
CDR3: CASSLGERGSGSGNTIYF

size: few
D: -
V: TRBV2
J: TRBJ2-7
DNA: TGTGCCAGCAGTGAAAGTGTCTCATACTACGAGCAGTACTTC
CDR3: CASSESVSYYEQYF

size: -
D: TRBD1
V: TRBV3-1/TRBV3-2
J: TRBJ1-6
DNA: TGTGCCAGCAGCGACAGGGGATATAGTTCACCCCTCCACTTT
CDR3: CASSDRGYSSPLHF

size: -
D: -
V: TRBV5-1
J: TRBJ1-1
DNA: TGCGCCAGCAGCCGTGGGCCAGGGGCCAGCGGGGACACTGAAGCTTTCTTT
CDR3: CASSRGPGASGDTEAFF

size: -
D: -
V: TRBV30
J: TRBJ1-1
DNA: TGTGCCTGGAGTAGCTGGGAGGGAGCTTTCTTT
CDR3: CAWSSWEGAFF

size: once
D: -
V: TRBV6-5
J: TRBJ1-5
DNA: TGTGCCAGCAGTCGGACCCATGATAGCAATCAGCCCCAGCATTTT
CDR3: CASSRTHDSNQPQHF

size: -
D: TRBD1
V: TRBV7-6
J: TRBJ2-1
DNA: TGTGCCAGCAGCTTACTTAGGACAGGGAATGAGCAGTTCTTC
CDR3: CASSLLRTGNEQFF

size: -
D: -
V: TRBV28
J: TRBJ1-2
DNA: TGTGCCAGCAGTTCACGCGGCGGGGAGGGCTACACCTTC
CDR3: CASSSRGGEGYTF

size: -
D: TRBD1
V: TRBV28
J: TRBJ1-4
DNA: TGTGCCAGCAGTATGGACAGGGGGGGGAATGAAAAACTGTTTTTT
CDR3: CASSMDRGGNEKLFF

size: -
D: -
V: TRBV6-5
J: TRBJ1-2
DNA: TGTGCCAGCAGAGGACAGATCTATGGCTACACCTTC
CDR3: CASRGQIYGYTF

size: -
D: -
V: TRBV16
J: TRBJ1-2
DNA: TGTGCCAGCAGCCACGTACTCGAGACAGGTATCGGTGGCTACACCTTC
CDR3: CASSHVLETGIGGYTF

size: few
D: TRBD1
V: TRBV4-2
J: TRBJ1-2
DNA: TGTGCCAGCAGCCAGATTTCCGGGACAGGGGGAGCTGGCTACACCTTC
CDR3: CASSQISGTGGAGYTF

size: -
D: -
V: TRBV19
J: TRBJ2-1
DNA: TGTGCCAGTAGTATAGACGAGCGGTTTCAGCAGTTCTTC
CDR3: CASSIDERFQQFF

size: -
D: TRBD2
V: TRBV10-2
J: TRBJ2-7
DNA: TGCGCCAGCAGTCCACTAGCGGGGACCTCTGAGCAGTACTTC
CDR3: CASSPLAGTSEQYF

size: -
D: TRBD1
V: TRBV6-1
J: TRBJ2-7
DNA: TGTGCCAGCAGTGAAGGGGACAGGGGTGTCTACGAGCAGTACTTC
CDR3: CASSEGDRGVYEQYF

size: -
D: -
V: TRBV20-1
J: TRBJ2-5
DNA: TGCAGTGCTACAGGGGAGACCCAGTACTTC
CDR3: CSATGETQYF

size: -
D: -
V: TRBV5-1
J: TRBJ2-1
DNA: TGCGCCAGCAGCTTGGCCCGAGAAGCAACCTACAATGAGCAGTTCTTC
CDR3: CASSLAREATYNEQFF

size: -
D: TRBD1
V: TRBV5-4
J: TRBJ1-2
DNA: TGTGCCAGCAGCTCCGCCGGGACAGGGGGCTATGGCTACACCTTC
CDR3: CASSSAGTGGYGYTF

size: -
D: -
V: TRBV12-3/TRBV12-4
J: TRBJ2-2
DNA: TGTGCCAGCAGGGAGGGGAGAAGCGGGGAGCTGTTTTTT
CDR3: CASREGRSGELFF